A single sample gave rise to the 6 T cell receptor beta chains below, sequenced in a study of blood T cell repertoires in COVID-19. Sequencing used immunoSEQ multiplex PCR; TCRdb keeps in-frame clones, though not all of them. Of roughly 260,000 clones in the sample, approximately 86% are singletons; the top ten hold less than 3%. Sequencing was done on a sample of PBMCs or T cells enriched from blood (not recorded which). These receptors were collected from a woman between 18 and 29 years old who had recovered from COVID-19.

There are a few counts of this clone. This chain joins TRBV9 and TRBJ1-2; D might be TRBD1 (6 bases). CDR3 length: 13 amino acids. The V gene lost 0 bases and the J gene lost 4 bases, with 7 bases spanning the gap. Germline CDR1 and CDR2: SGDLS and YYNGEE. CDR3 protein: CASSVEQGYGYTF. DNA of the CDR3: TGTGCCAGCAGCGTAGAACAGGGCTATGGCTACACCTTC.

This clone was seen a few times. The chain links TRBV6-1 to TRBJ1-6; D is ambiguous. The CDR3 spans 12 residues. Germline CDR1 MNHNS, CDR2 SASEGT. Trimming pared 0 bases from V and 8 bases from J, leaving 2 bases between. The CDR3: CASSEADSPLHF. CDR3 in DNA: TGTGCCAGCAGTGAAGCCGATTCACCCCTCCACTTT.

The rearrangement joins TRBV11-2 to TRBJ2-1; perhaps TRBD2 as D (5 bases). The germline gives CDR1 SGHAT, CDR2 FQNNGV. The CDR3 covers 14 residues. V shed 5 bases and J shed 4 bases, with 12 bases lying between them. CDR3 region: CASSAALGYNEQFF. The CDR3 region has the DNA TGTGCCAGCAGCGCCGCACTAGGTTACAATGAGCAGTTCTTC.

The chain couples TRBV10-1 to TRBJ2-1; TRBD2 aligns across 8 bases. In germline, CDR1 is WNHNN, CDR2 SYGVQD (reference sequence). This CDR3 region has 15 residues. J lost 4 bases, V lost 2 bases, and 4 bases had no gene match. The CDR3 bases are TGCGCCAGCAGTGAGGGGCGGGGGGTTTACAATGAGCAGTTCTTC. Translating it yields CASSEGRGVYNEQFF.

Here the CDR3 DNA reads TGTGCCAGTATGACTAGGGGCCAAGAGACCCAGTACTTC. As protein: CASMTRGQETQYF. The chain combines TRBV28 with TRBJ2-5; a weak D match, TRBD2 (6 bases). Germline V lookup: CDR1 MDHEN, CDR2 SYDVKM. Trimming pared 9 bases from V and 1 base from J, leaving 12 bases between. The CDR3 is 13 amino acids.

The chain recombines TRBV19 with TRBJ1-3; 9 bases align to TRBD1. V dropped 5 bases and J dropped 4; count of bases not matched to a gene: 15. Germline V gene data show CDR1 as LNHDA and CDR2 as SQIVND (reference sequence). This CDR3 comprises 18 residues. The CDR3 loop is CASSAAGQGRIFGNTIYF. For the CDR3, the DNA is TGTGCCAGTAGTGCCGCGGGACAGGGTAGAATATTCGGAAACACCATATATTTT.